The TCR beta chain under discussion was sequenced for a study of blood T cell repertoires in COVID-19. There are 13 residues in the CDR3. Germline V gives CDR1 MNHEY, CDR2 SVGAGI. The V end was cut by 1 base, the J end by 7 bases, with 10 bases between. The table came from immunoSEQ multiplex PCR; TCRdb's copy has only in-frame clones and leaves some out. The repertoire holds some 200,000 clones, around four fifths seen once, with 17% in the top ten. The genes are TRBV6-5 and TRBJ2-5; a possible D gene is TRBD2 (5 bases). The sequenced sample consisted of PBMCs or T cells enriched from blood (not recorded which). This receptor was taken from a woman aged 45-59 years who had recovered from COVID-19. CDR3 bases: TGTGCCAGCAGTTACTTGGGAGAAGGGACCCAGTACTTC. Translating gives CASSYLGEGTQYF.